The 26 T cell receptor beta chains listed next were all sequenced from one sample in a study of identical twins. TCRdb recomputed calls from the 5' RACE reads with MiXCR, one row per CDR3 protein. Here the sample spans about 530,000 distinct CDR3 sequences, roughly 15% being singletons. The same data also went into a second study, on yellow fever vaccine responses in identical twins.

The sequencing sample was made of CD4+ T cells sorted from blood. The receptors originated from a woman under 30 in good health.

V usage is TRBV11-2 and J usage is TRBJ2-3, with 11 bases lining up with TRBD2. CDR3 length: 15 amino acids. The trim removed 5 bases at V and 6 bases at J, leaving 7 bases unmatched. Germline V lookup: CDR1 SGHAT, CDR2 FQNNGV. CDR3 in DNA: TGTGCCAGCAGCCGTGAACTAGCGGGAGCGGATACGCAGTATTTT. This sequence encodes CASSRELAGADTQYF.

This clonotype was counted a single time. The rearrangement links TRBV5-6 to TRBJ2-2, with no clear D. The germline V gene encodes CDR1 SGHDT and CDR2 YYEEEE. CDR3 length equals 17 residues. V lost 7 bases, J lost 3 bases, and 22 bases lay in between. The CDR3 is CASAPRYGFLDTGELFF. The CDR3 DNA follows: TGTGCCAGCGCCCCCAGATACGGGTTCCTCGACACCGGGGAGCTGTTTTTT.

This clonotype was counted between two and nine times. The genes are TRBV14 and TRBJ2-7; D is undetermined. The germline V and J ends were trimmed by 4 bases and 6 bases, with 7 bases remaining between them. Germline V gene lookup returns CDR1 SGHDN and CDR2 FVKESK. This CDR3 spans 11 amino acids. The CDR3 loop is CASSLRLEQYV. Here the CDR3 DNA reads TGTGCCAGCAGCCTCCGGCTCGAGCAGTACGTC.

J is TRBJ2-2 and V is TRBV12-3 or TRBV12-4, with 11 bases lining up with TRBD2. The CDR3 sequence is 17 residues long. The J segment lost 3 bases and the V segment lost 5 bases, leaving 8 bases of the junction unmatched. The chain's CDR3 is CASSLAGTSGHTGELFF. In DNA, the CDR3 is TGTGCCAGCAGTCTCGCCGGGACTAGCGGCCACACCGGGGAGCTGTTTTTT.

This clonotype was found a few times. This chain uses TRBV28 with TRBJ2-5, with D perhaps TRBD2 (5 bases). The CDR3 covers 11 residues. Trimming pared 3 bases from V and 9 bases from J, leaving 8 bases between. Germline V gene sequence: CDR1 MDHEN, CDR2 SYDVKM. The CDR3 DNA sequence: TGTGCCAGCAGTTTGCGGGCGTCCCAGTACTTC. Amino acids: CASSLRASQYF. Variable domain in full (rest from reference TRBV28 and TRBJ2-5): DVKVTQSSRYLVKRTGEKVFLECVQDMDHENMFWYRQDPGLGLRLIYFSYDVKMKEKGDIPEGYSVSREKKERFSLILESASTNQTSMYLCASSLRASQYFGPGTRLLVL.

V gene TRBV11-2 combines with J gene TRBJ2-1; tentatively, D is TRBD1 (6 bases). With 5 bases removed from V and 9 bases from J, the gap between germline ends came to 17 bases. The length of the CDR3 is 14 residues. CDR1 and CDR2 (germline): SGHAT, FQNNGV. CDR3 amino acids: CASSPNPTGAEQFF. The DNA of the CDR3 is TGTGCCAGCAGCCCAAACCCGACAGGCGCTGAGCAGTTCTTC.

The V call is TRBV3-1, the J call TRBJ2-3; 7 positions agree with TRBD2. Germline CDR1 is LGHDT and CDR2 is YNNKEL (reference sequence). This CDR3 comprises 15 residues. Trimming removed 4 bases from V and 1 base from J; junction bases left unmatched: 5. CDR3 loop: CASSPGTTRTDTQYF. The CDR3 coding sequence is TGTGCCAGCAGCCCCGGGACTACGCGCACAGATACGCAGTATTTT.

J is TRBJ1-6 and V is TRBV27; a weak D match, TRBD1 (6 bases). Trimming left V 10 bases short and J 6 bases short, with 10 bases between. The CDR3 totals 12 residues. Germline V gene sequence: CDR1 MNHEY, CDR2 SMNVEV (reference sequence). CDR3: CATKGGNSPLHF. The CDR3, as DNA: TGTGCCACCAAGGGGGGTAATTCACCCCTCCACTTT.

The chain combines TRBV5-1 with TRBJ2-6, with D unclear. Trimming pared 5 bases from V and 2 bases from J, leaving 11 bases between. CDR1 is SGHRS, CDR2 YFSETQ, per germline. The CDR3 has 15 amino acids. CDR3 sequence (DNA): TGCGCCAGCAGTATGGGTGGGGCTGGGGCCAACGTCCTGACTTTC. This gives the protein CASSMGGAGANVLTF.

This clonotype has just a few counts. The chain uses TRBV10-2 and TRBJ2-1, with D possibly being TRBD2 (6 bases). The CDR3 has 14 amino acids. Trimming removed 6 bases at V and 3 bases at J, with 12 bases between. Germline V gene lookup returns CDR1 WSHSY and CDR2 SAAADI. The CDR3 sequence is CASRGVADYNEQFF. Written as DNA, the CDR3 is TGCGCCAGCAGAGGGGTAGCGGACTACAATGAGCAGTTCTTC.

This clonotype was detected only a few times. The chain joins TRBV3-1 to TRBJ2-5; TRBD1 matches at 9 bases. Germline V gives CDR1 LGHDT, CDR2 YNNKEL (reference sequence). CDR3 length: 15 residues. V gave up 4 bases and J gave up 4 bases; unmatched junction bases: 7. CDR3: CASSLRTGVVETQYF. Written as DNA, the CDR3 is TGTGCCAGCAGCCTAAGGACAGGGGTGGTAGAGACCCAGTACTTC.

The chain carries TRBV6-4 and TRBJ2-6; D possibly matches TRBD1 or TRBD2 (5 bases each). The germline CDR1 and CDR2 sequences are MRHNA and SNTAGT. V shed 2 bases and J shed 0 bases, with 8 bases lying between them. This CDR3 region has 16 residues. In DNA, the CDR3 is TGTGCCAGCAGTGACGAGGGGAGCTCTGGGGCCAACGTCCTGACTTTC. This gives the protein CASSDEGSSGANVLTF.

This clonotype was found a few times. The V call is TRBV6-2 or TRBV6-3, the J call TRBJ2-3, with TRBD2 as a possible D gene (6 bases). V shed 2 bases and J shed 5 bases, with 11 bases lying between them. Germline values: CDR1 MNHEY, CDR2 SVGEGT. The CDR3 runs to 14 residues. CDR3 DNA sequence: TGTGCCAGCAGTTACGGGGCGGGAATAGATACGCAGTATTTT. Amino acid sequence: CASSYGAGIDTQYF.

This clonotype turned up a few times. The chain carries TRBV4-1 and TRBJ2-5; D tentatively reads TRBD1 or TRBD2 (5 bases each). V lost 4 bases and J lost 2, with 11 bases in between. The CDR3 has 14 amino acids. CDR1 and CDR2 from the germline V gene are MGHRA and YSYEKL. The CDR3 protein is CASSPGAAQETQYF. In DNA, the CDR3 is TGCGCCAGCAGCCCCGGGGCAGCTCAAGAGACCCAGTACTTC.

The rearrangement joins TRBV20-1 to TRBJ2-2; the match to TRBD2 covers 7 bases. CDR3 size: 14 residues. Germline CDR1 and CDR2: DFQATT and SNEGSKA (reference sequence). J lost 0 bases, V lost 6 bases, and 4 bases had no gene match. The CDR3 region is CSARLAPNTGELFF. DNA for the CDR3: TGCAGTGCCAGACTAGCCCCGAACACCGGGGAGCTGTTTTTT.

CDR3 loop: CASSFSRSYEQYF. The CDR3 DNA sequence: TGTGCCAGCAGCTTCTCTAGGTCCTACGAGCAGTACTTC. J is TRBJ2-7 and V is TRBV7-9; no firm D call. The germline gives CDR1 SEHNR, CDR2 FQNEAQ (reference sequence). This CDR3 comprises 13 residues. V lost 3 bases and J lost 1, with 7 bases in between.

This clonotype was counted a few times. This rearrangement joins TRBV7-2 to TRBJ2-5, with 8 bases fitting TRBD2. This CDR3 is built from 15 residues. The V and J ends lost 5 bases and 4 bases, in that order; junction bases with no gene match: 9. Germline loops: CDR1 SGHTA, CDR2 FQGNSA. The CDR3 loop is CASSRSGSRGETQYF. CDR3 sequence (DNA): TGTGCCAGCAGCCGCAGCGGGAGTAGGGGAGAGACCCAGTACTTC.

The chain links TRBV20-1 to TRBJ1-4; D may be TRBD1 (5 bases). The CDR3 consists of 12 residues. The germline CDR1 and CDR2 sequences are DFQATT and SNEGSKA (reference sequence). CDR3 in DNA: TGCGGGGGGTGGAGGGCTAATGAAAAACTGTTTTTT. Residues: CGGWRANEKLFF.

The rearrangement joins TRBV20-1 to TRBJ1-1; D is perhaps TRBD1 (6 bases). The V and J ends lost 6 bases and 1 base respectively, with 15 bases between them. Germline V gives CDR1 DFQATT, CDR2 SNEGSKA (reference sequence). The CDR3 has 14 amino acids. The chain's CDR3 is CSAIPGHPNTEAFF. The CDR3 nucleotides read TGCAGTGCCATTCCGGGACACCCGAACACTGAAGCTTTCTTT.

This chain links TRBV6-5 with TRBJ2-3; tentatively, D is TRBD2 (6 bases). V lost 3 bases and J 6 bases, leaving 16 bases between the germline ends. There are 15 residues in the CDR3. CDR1 is MNHEY, CDR2 SVGAGI, per germline. CDR3 amino acids: CASSYDGRDGDTQYF. The CDR3 DNA follows: TGTGCCAGCAGTTATGATGGGCGGGATGGGGATACGCAGTATTTT.

This clonotype has only a few counts. V gene TRBV6-5 combines with J gene TRBJ2-1; the D gene is possibly TRBD2 (5 bases). Germline lookup yields CDR1 MNHEY and CDR2 SVGAGI. Trimming took off 2 bases at V and 2 bases at J, with 10 bases between the two ends. CDR3 length equals 15 residues. The CDR3 nucleotides are TGTGCCAGCAGTTACCCAGGACTTACCTACAATGAGCAGTTCTTC. Translated, it gives CASSYPGLTYNEQFF.

This clonotype was detected a few times. This chain uses TRBV28 with TRBJ2-7; D gene uncertain. Trimming removed 6 bases at V and 4 bases at J, with 10 bases between. Germline lookup yields CDR1 MDHEN and CDR2 SYDVKM. This CDR3 comprises 12 residues. The CDR3 DNA reads as TGTGCCAGCAGGGGCTTAAGTTACGAGCAGTACTTC. Translating it yields CASRGLSYEQYF. Complete variable domain (other parts from reference TRBV28 and TRBJ2-7): DVKVTQSSRYLVKRTGEKVFLECVQDMDHENMFWYRQDPGLGLRLIYFSYDVKMKEKGDIPEGYSVSREKKERFSLILESASTNQTSMYLCASRGLSYEQYFGPGTRLTVT.

J is TRBJ2-3 and V is TRBV28, with D possibly matching TRBD1 (6 bases). Deletions cut 5 bases from V and 4 bases from J, with 13 bases between. The CDR3 spans 14 residues. Germline CDR1 is MDHEN and CDR2 is SYDVKM. This CDR3 is CASSHRDFADTQYF. The CDR3 DNA is TGTGCCAGCAGTCACAGGGATTTCGCAGATACGCAGTATTTT.

The chain combines TRBV19 with TRBJ2-7; D is perhaps TRBD2 (6 bases). This CDR3 is 17 amino acids long. Trimming pared 4 bases from V and 0 bases from J, leaving 19 bases between. Germline-derived CDR1 and CDR2 are LNHDA and SQIVND (reference sequence). In DNA form, the CDR3 reads TGTGCCAGTAGTAAGGGACTGGCGGGAAAAGACTCCTACGAGCAGTACTTC. Residues: CASSKGLAGKDSYEQYF.

This sequence joins TRBV29-1 and TRBJ1-1; D not certain. CDR3 length: 16 amino acids. The V end was cut by 0 bases, the J end by 0 bases, with 14 bases between. The germline gives CDR1 SQVTM, CDR2 ANQGSEA. The DNA of the CDR3 is TGCAGCGTTGAAGAAAGGGCAGCTATTTTGAACACTGAAGCTTTCTTT. Translated, it gives CSVEERAAILNTEAFF. The full variable domain, rest sourced from reference TRBV29-1 and TRBJ1-1, is SAVISQKPSRDICQRGTSLTIQCQVDSQVTMMFWYRQQPGQSLTLIATANQGSEATYESGFVIDKFPISRPNLTFSTLTVSNMSPEDSSIYLCSVEERAAILNTEAFFGQGTRLTVV.

This clonotype was observed at least ten times. CDR3 nucleotide sequence: TGTGCCAGCAGCTTGGTGTCAGGTTTCTGGACTGAAGCTTTCTTT. This translates into CASSLVSGFWTEAFF. J is TRBJ1-1 and V is TRBV5-6; the D is unclear. This CDR3 is built from 15 residues. V lost 0 bases and J 5 bases, leaving 14 bases between the germline ends. Germline CDR1 and CDR2: SGHDT and YYEEEE.